The present entry profiles one TCR beta chain with its context. The antigen remains undetermined. The CDR3 is 12 residues long. The ends were cut back, 6 bases at V and 9 bases at J, with 12 bases in the middle. The V gene's germline CDR1 is SNHLY and CDR2 FYNNEI. Generated by immunoSEQ multiplex PCR, the TCRdb table keeps only in-frame clones and is missing some. Here the sample spans around 40,000 clones, 84% being singletons. CD4 enrichment then naive enrichment separated naive from memory CD4+ cells. The data originate from a study of CD4 T cells in relation to SARS-CoV-2 and coronaviruses. On the study more broadly: PBMCs were cultured with antigen for over nine days before TCR beta sequencing.

The J gene is TRBJ2-1, the V gene TRBV2; D possibly corresponds to TRBD2 (5 bases). The receptor's source is an adult with COVID-19. The sequenced sample was naive CD4+ T cells from PBMCs, cultured in vitro. Documented subset: naive CD4+ T cells isolated by negative enrichment. The CDR3 DNA reads as TGTGCCAGCAGCCTAGCTTATGGTGAGCAGTTCTTC. Protein product: CASSLAYGEQFF.